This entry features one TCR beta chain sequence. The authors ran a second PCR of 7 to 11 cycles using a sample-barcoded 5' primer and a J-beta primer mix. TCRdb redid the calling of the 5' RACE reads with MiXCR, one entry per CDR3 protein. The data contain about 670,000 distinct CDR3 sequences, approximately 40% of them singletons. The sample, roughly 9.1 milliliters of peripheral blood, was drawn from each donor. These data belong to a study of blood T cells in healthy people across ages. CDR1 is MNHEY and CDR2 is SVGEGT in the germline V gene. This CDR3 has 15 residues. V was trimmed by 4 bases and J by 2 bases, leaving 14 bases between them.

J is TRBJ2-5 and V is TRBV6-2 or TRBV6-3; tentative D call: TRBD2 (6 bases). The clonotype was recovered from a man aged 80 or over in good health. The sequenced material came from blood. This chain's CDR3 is CASSSRGTPQETQYF. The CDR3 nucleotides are TGTGCCAGCAGTTCCCGGGGGACCCCTCAAGAGACCCAGTACTTC.